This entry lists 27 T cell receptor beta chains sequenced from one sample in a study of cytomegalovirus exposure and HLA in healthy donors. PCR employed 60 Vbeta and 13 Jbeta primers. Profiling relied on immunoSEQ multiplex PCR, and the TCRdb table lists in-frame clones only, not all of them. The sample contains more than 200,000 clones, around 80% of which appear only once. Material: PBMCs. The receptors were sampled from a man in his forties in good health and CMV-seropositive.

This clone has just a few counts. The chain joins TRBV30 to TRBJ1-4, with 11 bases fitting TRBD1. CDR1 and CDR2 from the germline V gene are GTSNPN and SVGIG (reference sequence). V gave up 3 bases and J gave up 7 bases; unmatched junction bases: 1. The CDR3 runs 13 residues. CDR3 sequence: CAWRDRGREKLFF. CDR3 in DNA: TGTGCCTGGAGGGACAGGGGGCGTGAAAAACTGTTTTTT.

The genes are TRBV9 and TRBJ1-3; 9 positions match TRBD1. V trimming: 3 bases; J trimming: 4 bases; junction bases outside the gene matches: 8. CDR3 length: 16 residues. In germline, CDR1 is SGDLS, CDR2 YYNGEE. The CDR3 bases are TGTGCCAGCAGCGCCGGACAGGGGATAGGCGGAAACACCATATATTTT. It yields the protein CASSAGQGIGGNTIYF.

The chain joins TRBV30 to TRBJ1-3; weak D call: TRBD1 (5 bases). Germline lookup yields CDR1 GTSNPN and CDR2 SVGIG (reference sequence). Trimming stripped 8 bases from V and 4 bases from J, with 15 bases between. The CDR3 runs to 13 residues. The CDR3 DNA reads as TGTGCCGGAACAACAGGAATCGGAAACACCATATATTTT. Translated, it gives CAGTTGIGNTIYF.

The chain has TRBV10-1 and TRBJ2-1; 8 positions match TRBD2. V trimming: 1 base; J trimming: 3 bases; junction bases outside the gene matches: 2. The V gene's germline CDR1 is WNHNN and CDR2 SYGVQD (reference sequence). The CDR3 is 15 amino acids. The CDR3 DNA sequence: TGCGCCAGCAGTGAGTTCAGCGGGAGCTACAATGAGCAGTTCTTC. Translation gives CASSEFSGSYNEQFF.

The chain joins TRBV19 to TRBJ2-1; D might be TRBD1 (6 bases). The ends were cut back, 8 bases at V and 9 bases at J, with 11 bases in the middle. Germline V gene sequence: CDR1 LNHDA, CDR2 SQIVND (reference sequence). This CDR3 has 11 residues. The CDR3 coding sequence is TGTGCCAGTTCAACAGGGAGTGAGCAGTTCTTC. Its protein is CASSTGSEQFF.

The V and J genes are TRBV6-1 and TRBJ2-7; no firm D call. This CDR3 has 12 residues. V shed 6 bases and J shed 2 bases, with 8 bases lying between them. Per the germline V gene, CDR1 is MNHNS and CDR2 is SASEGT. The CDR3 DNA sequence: TGTGCCAGCAGCTTGCTAACCTACGAGCAGTACTTC. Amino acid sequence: CASSLLTYEQYF.

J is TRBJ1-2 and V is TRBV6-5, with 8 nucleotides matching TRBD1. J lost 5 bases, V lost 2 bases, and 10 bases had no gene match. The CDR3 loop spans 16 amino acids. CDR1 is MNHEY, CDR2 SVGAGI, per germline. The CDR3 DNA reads TGTGCCAGCAGTTACCAGGGGGCCGGGGTATCATATGGCTACACCTTC. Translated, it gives CASSYQGAGVSYGYTF.

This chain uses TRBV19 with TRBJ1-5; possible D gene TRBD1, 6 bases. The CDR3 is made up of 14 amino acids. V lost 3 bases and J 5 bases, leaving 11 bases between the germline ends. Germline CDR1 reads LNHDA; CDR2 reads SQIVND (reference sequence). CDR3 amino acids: CASSIGGGDQPQHF. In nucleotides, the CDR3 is TGTGCCAGTAGTATCGGGGGGGGCGATCAGCCCCAGCATTTT.

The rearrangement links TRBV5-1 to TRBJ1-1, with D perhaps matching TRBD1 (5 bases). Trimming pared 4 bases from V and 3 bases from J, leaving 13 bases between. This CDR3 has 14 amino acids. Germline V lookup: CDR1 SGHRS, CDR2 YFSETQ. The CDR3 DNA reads TGCGCCAGCAGCCCTCGACAGCCCCACACTGAAGCTTTCTTT. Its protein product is CASSPRQPHTEAFF.

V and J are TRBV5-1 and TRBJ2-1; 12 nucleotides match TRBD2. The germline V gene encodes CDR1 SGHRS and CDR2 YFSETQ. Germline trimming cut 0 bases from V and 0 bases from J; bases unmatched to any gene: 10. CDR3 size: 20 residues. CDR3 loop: CASSLEASGRVWGSYNEQFF. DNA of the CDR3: TGCGCCAGCAGCTTGGAGGCTAGCGGGAGGGTGTGGGGCTCCTACAATGAGCAGTTCTTC.

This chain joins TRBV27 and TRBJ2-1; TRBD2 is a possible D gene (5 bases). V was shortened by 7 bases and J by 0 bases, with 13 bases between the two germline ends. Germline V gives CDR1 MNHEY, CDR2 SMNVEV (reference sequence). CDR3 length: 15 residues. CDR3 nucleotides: TGTGCCAGCACCTTCAGCGGAAGCTCCTACAATGAGCAGTTCTTC. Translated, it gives CASTFSGSSYNEQFF.

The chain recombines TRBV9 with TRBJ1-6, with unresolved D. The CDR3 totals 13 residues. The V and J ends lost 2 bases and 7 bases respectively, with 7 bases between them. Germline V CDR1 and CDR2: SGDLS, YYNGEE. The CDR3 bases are TGTGCCAGCAGCGTCAGCGTAAATTCACCCCTCCACTTT. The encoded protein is CASSVSVNSPLHF.

The DNA of the CDR3 is TGCGCCAGCAGCTTGGAGGGGATGATAGCCACTGAAGCTTTCTTT. Its protein is CASSLEGMIATEAFF. The rearrangement links TRBV5-1 to TRBJ1-1; D is possibly TRBD1 (5 bases). Germline lookup yields CDR1 SGHRS and CDR2 YFSETQ. The V and J ends lost 0 bases and 4 bases respectively, with 13 bases between them. CDR3 length equals 15 residues.

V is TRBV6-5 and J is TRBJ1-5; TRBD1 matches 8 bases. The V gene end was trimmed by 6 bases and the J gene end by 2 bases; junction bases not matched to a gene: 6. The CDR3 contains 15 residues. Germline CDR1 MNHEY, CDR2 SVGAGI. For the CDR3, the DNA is TGTGCCAGCAGCCCCCAGGGGGCTGGCAATCAGCCCCAGCATTTT. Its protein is CASSPQGAGNQPQHF.

This chain's CDR3 is CASSSRLAGGPGEQFF. The CDR3 coding sequence is TGTGCCAGCAGCTCCCGACTAGCGGGAGGGCCGGGGGAGCAGTTCTTC. V usage is TRBV13 and J usage is TRBJ2-1; TRBD2 matches 14 bases. The CDR3 spans 16 residues. Germline V gene lookup returns CDR1 PRHDT and CDR2 FYEKMQ (reference sequence). The J segment lost 10 bases and the V segment lost 4 bases, leaving 9 bases of the junction unmatched.

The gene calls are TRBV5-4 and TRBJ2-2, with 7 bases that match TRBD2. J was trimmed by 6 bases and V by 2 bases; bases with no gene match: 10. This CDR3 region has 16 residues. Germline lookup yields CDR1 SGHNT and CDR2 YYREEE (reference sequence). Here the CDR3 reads CASSFIGGGIAGELFF. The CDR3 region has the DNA TGTGCCAGCAGCTTCATTGGCGGGGGAATTGCCGGGGAGCTGTTTTTT.

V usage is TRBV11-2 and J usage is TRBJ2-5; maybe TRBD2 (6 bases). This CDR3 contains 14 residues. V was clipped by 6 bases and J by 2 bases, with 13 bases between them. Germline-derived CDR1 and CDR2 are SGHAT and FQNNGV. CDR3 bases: TGTGCCAGCAGGACTCCGGGAGAACAAGAGACCCAGTACTTC. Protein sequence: CASRTPGEQETQYF.

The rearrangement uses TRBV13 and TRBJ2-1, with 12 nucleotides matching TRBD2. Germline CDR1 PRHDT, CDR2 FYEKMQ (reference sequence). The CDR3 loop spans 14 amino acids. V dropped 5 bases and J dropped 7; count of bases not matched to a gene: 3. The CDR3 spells CASSRTSGKNEQFF. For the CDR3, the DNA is TGTGCCAGCAGCCGGACTAGCGGGAAGAATGAGCAGTTCTTC.

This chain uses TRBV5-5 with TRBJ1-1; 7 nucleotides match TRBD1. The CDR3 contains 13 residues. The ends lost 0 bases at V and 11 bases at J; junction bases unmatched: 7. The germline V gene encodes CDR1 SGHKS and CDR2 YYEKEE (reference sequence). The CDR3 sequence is CASSLGQGTRAFF. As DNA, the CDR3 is TGTGCCAGCAGCTTGGGACAGGGAACAAGGGCTTTCTTT. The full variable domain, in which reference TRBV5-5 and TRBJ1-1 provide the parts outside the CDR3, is DAGVTQSPTHLIKTRGQQVTLRCSPISGHKSVSWYQQVLGQGPQFIFQYYEKEERGRGNFPDRFSARQFPNYSSELNVNALLLGDSALYLCASSLGQGTRAFFGQGTRLTVV.

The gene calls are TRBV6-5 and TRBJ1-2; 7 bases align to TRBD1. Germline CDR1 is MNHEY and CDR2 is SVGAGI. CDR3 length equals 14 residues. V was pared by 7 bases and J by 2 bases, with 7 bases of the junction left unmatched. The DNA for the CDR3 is TGTGCCAGCAACGGACAGGAATCCAACTATGGCTACACCTTC. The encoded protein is CASNGQESNYGYTF.

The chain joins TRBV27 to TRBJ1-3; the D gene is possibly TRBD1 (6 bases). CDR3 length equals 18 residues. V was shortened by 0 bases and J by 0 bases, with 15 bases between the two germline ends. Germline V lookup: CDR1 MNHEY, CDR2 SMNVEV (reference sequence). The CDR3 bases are TGTGCCAGCAGTTTATCCGGGGCAGGGGTCCTCTCTGGAAACACCATATATTTT. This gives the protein CASSLSGAGVLSGNTIYF.

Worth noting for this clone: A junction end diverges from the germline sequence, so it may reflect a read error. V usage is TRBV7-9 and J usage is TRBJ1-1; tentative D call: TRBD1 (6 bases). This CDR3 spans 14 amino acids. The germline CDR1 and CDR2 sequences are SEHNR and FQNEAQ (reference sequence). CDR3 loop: CSSSPQGVNTEAFF. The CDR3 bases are TGTTCCAGCAGCCCACAGGGAGTGAACACTGAAGCTTTCTTT.

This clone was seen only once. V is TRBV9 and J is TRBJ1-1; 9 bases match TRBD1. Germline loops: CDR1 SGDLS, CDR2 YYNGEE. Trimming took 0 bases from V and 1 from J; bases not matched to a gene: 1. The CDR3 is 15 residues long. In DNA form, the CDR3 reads TGTGCCAGCAGCGTAGAGGGACAGGGGAACACTGAAGCTTTCTTT. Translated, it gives CASSVEGQGNTEAFF.

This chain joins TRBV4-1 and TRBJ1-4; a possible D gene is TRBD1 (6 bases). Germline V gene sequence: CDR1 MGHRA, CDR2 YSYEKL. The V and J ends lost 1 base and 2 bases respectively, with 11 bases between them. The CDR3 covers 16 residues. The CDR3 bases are TGCGCCAGCAGCCAAGCTACAGGGTCGACTAATGAAAAACTGTTTTTT. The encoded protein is CASSQATGSTNEKLFF.

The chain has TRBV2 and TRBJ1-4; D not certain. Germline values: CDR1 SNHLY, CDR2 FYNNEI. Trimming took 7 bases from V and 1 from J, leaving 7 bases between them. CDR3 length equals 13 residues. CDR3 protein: CASIGETNEKLFF. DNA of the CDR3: TGTGCCAGCATAGGAGAAACTAATGAAAAACTGTTTTTT.

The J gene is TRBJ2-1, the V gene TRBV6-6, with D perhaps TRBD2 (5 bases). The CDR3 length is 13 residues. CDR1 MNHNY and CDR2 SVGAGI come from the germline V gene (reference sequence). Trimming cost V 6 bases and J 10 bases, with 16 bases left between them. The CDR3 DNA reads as TGTGCCAGCAGGATAGGGCCGAGAGGGGAGCAGTTCTTC. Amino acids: CASRIGPRGEQFF.

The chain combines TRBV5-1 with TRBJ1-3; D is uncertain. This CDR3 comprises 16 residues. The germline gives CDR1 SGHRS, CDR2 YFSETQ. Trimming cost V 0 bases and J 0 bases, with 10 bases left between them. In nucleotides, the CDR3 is TGCGCCAGCAGCTTGGGGCAGGCCAGCTCTGGAAACACCATATATTTT. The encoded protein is CASSLGQASSGNTIYF.